Sequencing of this T cell receptor (beta chain) was carried out in a study of T cells after yellow fever vaccination. TCRdb re-analysed the 5' RACE reads in MiXCR, keeping a single row per CDR3 protein. This sample yields hundreds of thousands of distinct CDR3 sequences, of which 15% to 20% are seen a single time; 15% to 20% belongs to the top ten. Germline V gene data show CDR1 as SGHKS and CDR2 as YYEKEE (reference sequence). The CDR3 sequence is 14 residues long. V lost 4 bases, J lost 2 bases, and 5 bases stayed unmatched. The chain employs TRBV5-5 and TRBJ2-7, with TRBD1 matching 8 bases. The sequences come from PBMCs, collected before the yellow fever booster vaccination. The receptor comes from a man aged 18 to 30 who received the YFV17D yellow fever vaccine. Here the CDR3 reads CASSGQGSPYEQYF. For the CDR3, the DNA is TGTGCCAGCAGCGGACAGGGAAGTCCCTACGAGCAGTACTTC.